This TCR beta chain derives from a study of T cells in Graves' hyperthyroidism and ophthalmopathy. Using RNA transcripts as the source, TCR beta CDR3 regions were amplified. Researchers ran a first-round RT-PCR on the TCR CDR3 using the HTBI primer set. Via MiXCR, TCRdb re-called the multiplex PCR reads, giving one row per CDR3 protein. The table includes a few hundred thousand distinct CDR3 sequences, under 60% detected once. CDR3 length: 16 amino acids. Germline V lookup: CDR1 ENHRY, CDR2 SYGVKD. The V and J ends lost 0 bases and 6 bases respectively, with 12 bases between them. The study's findings and limits: Among thyroid clonotypes expanded above 0.001, most also appeared in blood.

This clonotype has more than one count but fewer than ten. Its antigen is currently unknown. The V and J genes are TRBV10-3 and TRBJ1-6; D remains ambiguous. The receptor was isolated from a woman aged 18-30 years with Graves' hyperthyroidism. The sample consisted of peripheral blood or thyroid tissue (not recorded which). The CDR3 nucleotides are TGTGCCATCAGTGAGTCGACAAGAGGGCCTAATTCACCCCTCCACTTT. Translated, it gives CAISESTRGPNSPLHF.